The 15 T cell receptor beta chains below come from one sample, sequenced in a study of T cell changes during pregnancy in multiple sclerosis. TCRdb keeps only in-frame clones here, not all; method: immunoSEQ multiplex PCR. This sample has about 100,000 clones; around 92% occur once, and the top ten carry 1.9%. This material consisted of peripheral blood, taken after pregnancy. The receptor set was obtained from a female donor with multiple sclerosis, enrolled in a pregnancy study.

The V and J genes are TRBV19 and TRBJ2-3; 8 nucleotides match TRBD1. V shed 5 bases and J 5 bases; nucleotides not matched to a gene: 9. Germline V gene sequence: CDR1 LNHDA, CDR2 SQIVND (reference sequence). CDR3 length equals 15 residues. The CDR3 bases are TGTGCCAGTAGTTTGCGGCAGGGGGCGAAAGATACGCAGTATTTT. The encoded protein is CASSLRQGAKDTQYF.

J is TRBJ1-5 and V is TRBV7-2; the match to TRBD1 covers 12 bases. The ends lost 3 bases at V and 6 bases at J; junction bases unmatched: 3. This CDR3 contains 15 residues. Germline V gene sequence: CDR1 SGHTA, CDR2 FQGNSA. CDR3 region: CASSFGTGGTQPQHF. The DNA of the CDR3 is TGTGCCAGCAGCTTCGGGACAGGGGGCACTCAGCCCCAGCATTTT. The full variable domain, in which reference TRBV7-2 and TRBJ1-5 provide the parts outside the CDR3, is GAGVSQSPSNKVTEKGKDVELRCDPISGHTALYWYRQSLGQGLEFLIYFQGNSAPDKSGLPSDRFSAERTGGSVSTLTIQRTQQEDSAVYLCASSFGTGGTQPQHFGDGTRLSIL.

V usage is TRBV10-3 and J usage is TRBJ2-7; 8 positions agree with TRBD2. The CDR3 consists of 13 residues. Per germline, CDR1 ENHRY and CDR2 SYGVKD. The V segment lost 7 bases and the J segment 7 bases; nucleotides outside the gene matches: 9. In nucleotides, the CDR3 is TGTGCCATCACCCCAGGAGCGGGAGATGAGCAGTACTTC. This gives the protein CAITPGAGDEQYF.

This chain links TRBV6-1 with TRBJ1-1, with unresolved D. Deletions cut 6 bases from V and 5 bases from J, with 13 bases between. Germline V gene lookup returns CDR1 MNHNS and CDR2 SASEGT. The CDR3 consists of 13 residues. CDR3 protein: CASRVGVGTEAFF. The CDR3 nucleotides are TGTGCCAGCAGAGTCGGGGTTGGGACTGAAGCTTTCTTT.

The CDR3 loop is CASRDSSYNEQFF. The CDR3 DNA follows: TGTGCCAGCAGAGACAGCTCCTACAATGAGCAGTTCTTC. The chain has TRBV28 and TRBJ2-1, with D possibly matching TRBD1 (5 bases). CDR1 and CDR2 from the germline V gene are MDHEN and SYDVKM. The CDR3 is made up of 13 amino acids. V was trimmed by 6 bases and J by 0 bases, leaving 6 bases between them.

The chain couples TRBV13 to TRBJ2-1, with TRBD2 matching over 10 bases. This CDR3 spans 16 amino acids. The J segment lost 9 bases and the V segment lost 5 bases, leaving 13 bases of the junction unmatched. The V gene's germline CDR1 is PRHDT and CDR2 FYEKMQ (reference sequence). The CDR3 DNA follows: TGTGCCAGCAGCGTAGAAACTAGCGGGGTACGGAGTGAGCAGTTCTTC. It is translated as CASSVETSGVRSEQFF.

The V call is TRBV30, the J call TRBJ2-2; D unclear. Germline-derived CDR1 and CDR2 are GTSNPN and SVGIG (reference sequence). This CDR3 comprises 12 residues. Deletions cut 5 bases from V and 4 bases from J, with 8 bases between. Here the CDR3 reads CAWGLGTGELFF. CDR3 DNA: TGTGCCTGGGGTCTAGGCACCGGGGAGCTGTTTTTT. Supplemented by reference TRBV30 and TRBJ2-2, the full variable domain reads SQTIHQWPATLVQPVGSPLSLECTVEGTSNPNLYWYRQAAGRGLQLLFYSVGIGQISSEVPQNLSASRPQDRQFILSSKKLLLSDSGFYLCAWGLGTGELFFGEGSRLTVL.

The chain has TRBV6-5 and TRBJ2-2; tentatively, D is TRBD1 (6 bases). Per germline, CDR1 MNHEY and CDR2 SVGAGI. Trimming removed 2 bases from V and 5 bases from J, with 15 bases in between. This CDR3 comprises 16 residues. The CDR3, as DNA: TGTGCCAGCAGTTACGCGAAGGGACACACGACCGGGGAGCTGTTTTTT. Protein product: CASSYAKGHTTGELFF.

The chain carries TRBV6-6 and TRBJ1-1; D might be TRBD1 (6 bases). V gave up 4 bases and J gave up 0 bases, with 9 bases separating them. Germline V lookup: CDR1 MNHNY, CDR2 SVGAGI (reference sequence). This CDR3 contains 14 residues. The chain's CDR3 is CASSFDRLNTEAFF. In nucleotides, the CDR3 is TGTGCCAGCAGTTTCGACAGGTTGAACACTGAAGCTTTCTTT.

This clone was observed once. The chain carries TRBV4-3 and TRBJ1-1; no clear D. With 0 bases removed from V and 6 bases from J, the gap between germline ends came to 14 bases. Per germline, CDR1 LGHNA and CDR2 YSLEER. CDR3 length: 15 amino acids. The CDR3 region has the DNA TGCGCCAGCAGCCAAGATATGGGAGGGATGGCTGAAGCTTTCTTT. It encodes CASSQDMGGMAEAFF.

This sequence joins TRBV7-9 and TRBJ2-7; the match to TRBD2 covers 16 bases. Trimming at V came to 5 bases and at J to 2 bases, leaving 3 bases not matched to a gene. Germline assignment: CDR1 SEHNR and CDR2 FQNEAQ (reference sequence). The CDR3 is 16 amino acids. This chain's CDR3 is CASSQGTSGGAYEQYF. The CDR3 bases are TGTGCCAGCAGCCAAGGGACTAGCGGGGGGGCCTACGAGCAGTACTTC.

This clone has just one count. The chain is built from TRBV27 and TRBJ1-2; 8 nucleotides align to TRBD1. The germline V gene has CDR1 MNHEY and CDR2 SMNVEV (reference sequence). V lost 3 bases to trimming and J lost 2 bases; unmatched junction nucleotides: 2. CDR3 length: 14 amino acids. The CDR3 reads CASSFQGANYGYTF. The CDR3 DNA follows: TGTGCCAGCAGTTTCCAGGGGGCGAACTATGGCTACACCTTC.

V usage is TRBV5-4 and J usage is TRBJ2-5; 9 bases align to TRBD2. From germline, CDR1 is SGHNT and CDR2 YYREEE (reference sequence). V was pared by 0 bases and J by 4 bases, with 7 bases of the junction left unmatched. This CDR3 has 16 amino acids. The chain's CDR3 is CASSLEGGRAGETQYF. CDR3 bases: TGTGCCAGCAGCTTGGAGGGCGGGAGGGCCGGAGAGACCCAGTACTTC.

The chain combines TRBV4-3 with TRBJ1-1; the D is unclear. The V and J ends lost 1 base and 5 bases respectively, with 11 bases between them. This CDR3 is built from 14 residues. Germline V gives CDR1 LGHNA, CDR2 YSLEER. The CDR3 DNA sequence: TGCGCCAGCAGCCAAGTACGGGGTAGAACTGAAGCTTTCTTT. The encoded protein is CASSQVRGRTEAFF.

This clone came up a few times. The chain joins TRBV27 to TRBJ1-6, with D tentatively TRBD1 (5 bases). CDR3 length equals 13 residues. From germline, CDR1 is MNHEY and CDR2 SMNVEV (reference sequence). Trimming cost V 3 bases and J 11 bases, with 11 bases left between them. The CDR3 region is CASSFTGQTPLHF. Here the CDR3 DNA reads TGTGCCAGCAGTTTCACCGGACAAACACCCCTCCACTTT.